Below, one T cell receptor beta chain is given with its context. Its antigen is undetermined. The data derive from a study of post-analysis software for immune sequencing data. Study summary: Several disease courses (relapsing-remitting, secondary progressive and progressive-relapsing) of multiple sclerosis were included. Whole-study results and caveats: Higher frequency in patients than in controls was seen for about five TRBV segments, with TRBV5-6, TRBV5-1 and TRBV20-1 among them. F-measure co-clustering was strong for batch-matched samples. People with multiple sclerosis had a significantly lower normalized Chao1 diversity than controls did.

Unique molecular identifiers had been added to the TCR beta cDNA libraries. Once about 0.9 to 11 million T cells were used, about 510,000 cDNA molecules resulted. TCRdb recomputed calls from the PCR reads with MiXCR, one row per CDR3 protein. The sample consists of about 190,000 distinct CDR3 sequences, 29% of them appearing once. The CDR3 is made up of 16 amino acids. This TCR derives from a girl aged 2 to 17 with multiple sclerosis. This chain links TRBV21-1 with TRBJ2-2; TRBD1 reflects the table's D call only, with no check against the DNA. TRBV21-1 is flagged as a pseudogene. The material sequenced was blood. The CDR3: CASSKGRTGDIGELFF. The CDR3 DNA sequence: TGTGCCAGCAGCAAAGGGAGGACAGGGGATATCGGGGAGCTGTTTTTT.